This passage covers 19 T cell receptor beta chains from one sample sequenced in a study of CD4+ T cells in melanoma. Produced via immunoSEQ multiplex PCR; TCRdb's table is partial and in-frame only. The sample carries 90,000 to 130,000 clones, around 92% recorded once. Sequenced input: peripheral blood. These TCRs come from a human donor with melanoma.

The rearrangement links TRBV27 to TRBJ2-2; 9 nucleotides match TRBD2. Unmatched junction bases numbered 6, after V lost 4 bases and J lost 3 bases. The germline V gene encodes CDR1 MNHEY and CDR2 SMNVEV (reference sequence). The CDR3 is 16 amino acids. CDR3 sequence: CASSSIAGADTGELFF. Here the CDR3 DNA reads TGTGCCAGCAGTTCAATAGCGGGAGCGGACACCGGGGAGCTGTTTTTT.

The rearrangement links TRBV7-2 to TRBJ2-7; 7 bases agree with TRBD2. V trimming: 4 bases; J trimming: 8 bases; junction bases outside the gene matches: 5. CDR1 SGHTA and CDR2 FQGNSA come from the germline V gene. The CDR3 loop spans 12 amino acids. CDR3 nucleotides: TGTGCCAGCAGCTCGAGGGAGGGAAAGCAGTACTTC. Amino acid sequence: CASSSREGKQYF.

The chain joins TRBV5-1 to TRBJ1-1; TRBD1 matches at 7 bases. This CDR3 has 14 amino acids. The germline V gene encodes CDR1 SGHRS and CDR2 YFSETQ. The ends lost 2 bases at V and 8 bases at J; junction bases unmatched: 9. CDR3 in DNA: TGCGCCAGCAGCTTTACAGGGGTCGGTTCAGAAGCTTTCTTT. Translated: CASSFTGVGSEAFF.

Only one count was recorded for this clone. The chain combines TRBV5-4 with TRBJ1-2; TRBD1 matches 10 bases. CDR3 length equals 16 residues. Losses at the gene ends were 4 bases for V and 8 bases for J; bases not matched to a gene: 14. Looked up from germline, CDR1 is SGHNT and CDR2 is YYREEE (reference sequence). As DNA, the CDR3 is TGTGCCAGCAGCGGGGCCCAAACGACAGGGGGCGCGGGCTACACCTTC. Protein: CASSGAQTTGGAGYTF.

This chain joins TRBV11-2 and TRBJ2-3; 11 nucleotides align to TRBD1. The CDR3 is 17 residues long. With V trimmed by 4 bases and J by 6 bases, 12 bases remained unmatched. CDR1 is SGHAT, CDR2 FQNNGV, per germline. CDR3 coding DNA: TGTGCCAGCAGCTACTCTGGGACAGGGGGAGTAGGGGATACGCAGTATTTT. Amino acids: CASSYSGTGGVGDTQYF.

The chain combines TRBV29-1 with TRBJ2-6; no firm D call. This CDR3 contains 14 residues. Germline CDR1 reads SQVTM; CDR2 reads ANQGSEA. V was pared by 7 bases and J by 1 base, with 11 bases between. CDR3 residues: CSAQGGSGANVLTF. The CDR3 DNA follows: TGCAGCGCCCAAGGCGGATCTGGGGCCAACGTCCTGACTTTC.

As for this clone: A junction boundary mismatches the germline segment, possibly from a read error. The chain is built from TRBV5-1 and TRBJ2-6; 7 nucleotides agree with TRBD1. The CDR3 extends over 14 amino acids. The germline V gene encodes CDR1 SGHRS and CDR2 YFSETQ. The CDR3 region has the DNA TGCGCCAGCAGTTTGGGACAGGGGGCCAACGTCCTGACTTTC. This encodes CASSLGQGANVLTF.

The chain uses TRBV18 and TRBJ2-3; tentative D call: TRBD2 (5 bases). Trimming removed 3 bases from V and 2 bases from J, with 6 bases in between. CDR1 is KGHSH and CDR2 is LQKENI in the germline V gene. This CDR3 is built from 13 residues. The CDR3 protein is CASSPLATDTQYF. As DNA, the CDR3 is TGTGCCAGCTCACCCCTAGCCACAGATACGCAGTATTTT.

The chain carries TRBV4-2 and TRBJ1-2, with D uncertain. Germline CDR1 and CDR2: LGHNA and YNFKEQ. Deletions cut 5 bases from V and 2 bases from J, with 18 bases between. This CDR3 has 16 amino acids. DNA for the CDR3: TGTGCCAGCAGCTCTCTGGGAGGGCCCGCAAACTATGGCTACACCTTC. Protein: CASSSLGGPANYGYTF.

The gene calls are TRBV6-4 and TRBJ2-4; no definite D call. CDR3 length equals 13 residues. Germline values: CDR1 MRHNA, CDR2 SNTAGT. V was pared by 4 bases and J by 7 bases, with 11 bases between. CDR3 sequence (DNA): TGTGCCAGCAGTGCCTCAATGGGGAACATTCAGTACTTC. Its protein is CASSASMGNIQYF.

This clone showed up just once. The CDR3 DNA reads as TGCAGCGCCGGCGGGACTAGCGGGGGGACAGATACGCAGTATTTT. Its protein product is CSAGGTSGGTDTQYF. The chain has TRBV29-1 and TRBJ2-3; TRBD2 matches at 15 bases. V lost 7 bases and J lost 3; bases outside the gene matches: 5. Germline V gene data show CDR1 as SQVTM and CDR2 as ANQGSEA. The length of the CDR3 is 15 residues.

This chain joins TRBV4-2 and TRBJ2-6, with D unresolved. The CDR3 sequence is 18 residues long. In germline, CDR1 is LGHNA, CDR2 YNFKEQ. The V gene lost 0 bases and the J gene lost 3 bases, with 15 bases spanning the gap. The CDR3 DNA reads as TGTGCCAGCAGCCAAGATGAAGGTACGACTTATGGGGCCAACGTCCTGACTTTC. It is translated as CASSQDEGTTYGANVLTF.

The chain carries TRBV29-1 and TRBJ2-7; D possibly corresponds to TRBD1 (6 bases). The germline CDR1 and CDR2 sequences are SQVTM and ANQGSEA. V was shortened by 5 bases and J by 0 bases, with 11 bases between the two germline ends. CDR3 size: 13 residues. The CDR3, as DNA: TGCAGCGTTTTTTGGACAGACTCCTACGAGCAGTACTTC. Protein: CSVFWTDSYEQYF.

With respect to this clone: Germline and junction disagree at one end, which may indicate a read error. The chain carries TRBV6-1 and TRBJ2-4; D gene unclear. Germline assignment: CDR1 MNHNS and CDR2 SASEGT. The CDR3 contains 16 residues. The DNA for the CDR3 is TGTGCCAGCACTGAAGGGCCAGAACTAGCCAAAAACATTCAGTACTTC. The encoded protein is CASTEGPELAKNIQYF.

The V gene is TRBV6-5, the J gene TRBJ2-4, with D perhaps matching TRBD2 (6 bases). The CDR3 loop spans 14 amino acids. Looked up from germline, CDR1 is MNHEY and CDR2 is SVGAGI. V was cut by 5 bases and J by 9 bases, with 17 bases left in between. DNA for the CDR3: TGTGCCAGCAGTCGAACAACTCGGGACTCCATTCAGTACTTC. This codes for CASSRTTRDSIQYF.

The chain combines TRBV7-2 with TRBJ2-1, with 8 bases that match TRBD2. Germline V CDR1 and CDR2: SGHTA, FQGNSA. CDR3 length equals 15 residues. V gave up 5 bases and J gave up 4 bases; unmatched junction bases: 7. Written as DNA, the CDR3 is TGTGCCAGCAGCCCTCAGACTAGCGATTACAATGAGCAGTTCTTC. Translated: CASSPQTSDYNEQFF.

V gene TRBV28 combines with J gene TRBJ2-7; D not resolved. V lost 6 bases to trimming and J lost 0 bases, with 15 bases between them. Germline CDR1 reads MDHEN; CDR2 reads SYDVKM. CDR3 length: 15 amino acids. Here the CDR3 reads CASSSLDGSSYEQYF. CDR3 coding DNA: TGTGCCAGCAGCTCCCTAGACGGAAGCTCCTACGAGCAGTACTTC.

The chain joins TRBV7-3 to TRBJ2-2; D is uncertain. The V end lost 1 base, the J end lost 4 bases, and 7 bases lay between the germline ends. The CDR3 extends over 14 amino acids. Germline CDR1 reads SGHTA; CDR2 reads FQGTGA. This chain's CDR3 is CASSLRVRTGELFF. Here the CDR3 DNA reads TGTGCCAGCAGCTTAAGGGTACGCACCGGGGAGCTGTTTTTT. The full variable domain, in which reference TRBV7-3 and TRBJ2-2 provide the parts outside the CDR3, is GAGVSQTPSNKVTEKGKYVELRCDPISGHTALYWYRQSLGQGPEFLIYFQGTGAADDSGLPNDRFFAVRPEGSVSTLKIQRTERGDSAVYLCASSLRVRTGELFFGEGSRLTVL.

The chain uses TRBV7-6 and TRBJ2-7, with D perhaps matching TRBD2 (5 bases). With 5 bases removed from V and 5 bases from J, the gap between germline ends came to 16 bases. Looked up from germline, CDR1 is SGHVS and CDR2 is FNYEAQ. The CDR3 has 14 residues. CDR3 nucleotides: TGTGCCAGCAGCCCCCGGGAATTGAGCAACGAGCAGTACTTC. Translated, it gives CASSPRELSNEQYF.